This T cell receptor beta chain was found in a study of blood T cell repertoires in COVID-19. The data were produced by immunoSEQ multiplex PCR, yet TCRdb's version contains in-frame clones alone and is incomplete. The sample carries over 200,000 clones, about nine tenths recorded once. Only one count was recorded for this clone. The V gene's germline CDR1 is SGHTA and CDR2 FQGNSA. This CDR3 contains 15 residues. Trimming pared 1 base from V and 2 bases from J, leaving 10 bases between. The TCR comes from a man in his late teens or twenties who had recovered from COVID-19. Sequences were obtained from PBMCs or T cells enriched from blood (not recorded which). V and J are TRBV7-2 and TRBJ2-3; D perhaps matches TRBD1 (5 bases). CDR3 DNA: TGTGCCAGCAGCTTAGTCCCGACAGACACAGATACGCAGTATTTT. Protein product: CASSLVPTDTDTQYF.